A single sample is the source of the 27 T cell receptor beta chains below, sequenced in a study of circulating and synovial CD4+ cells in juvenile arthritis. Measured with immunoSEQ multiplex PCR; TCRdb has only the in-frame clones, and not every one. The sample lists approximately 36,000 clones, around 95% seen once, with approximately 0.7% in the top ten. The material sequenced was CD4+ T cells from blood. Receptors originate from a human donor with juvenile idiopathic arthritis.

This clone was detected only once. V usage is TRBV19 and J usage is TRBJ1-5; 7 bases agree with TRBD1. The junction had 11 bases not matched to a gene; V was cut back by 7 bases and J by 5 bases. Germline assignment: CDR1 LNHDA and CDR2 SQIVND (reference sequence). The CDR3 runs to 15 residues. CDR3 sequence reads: CASNLQGLLDQPQHF. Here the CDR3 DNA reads TGTGCCAGTAATCTACAGGGGCTCCTGGATCAGCCCCAGCATTTT.

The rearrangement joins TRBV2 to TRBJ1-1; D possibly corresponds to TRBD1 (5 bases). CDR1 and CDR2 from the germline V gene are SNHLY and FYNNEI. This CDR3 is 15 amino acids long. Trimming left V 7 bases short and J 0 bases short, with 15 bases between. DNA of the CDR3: TGTGCCAGCAAGGAGGGGTCAGGGATGAACACTGAAGCTTTCTTT. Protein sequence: CASKEGSGMNTEAFF.

As DNA, the CDR3 is TGTGCCAGCAGCTCACAGGGGATCCCTCCCGGGGCCAACGTCCTGACTTTC. Its protein is CASSSQGIPPGANVLTF. J is TRBJ2-6 and V is TRBV5-6, with 7 bases lining up with TRBD1. The CDR3 has 17 amino acids. Per the germline V gene, CDR1 is SGHDT and CDR2 is YYEEEE. Unmatched junction bases numbered 10, after V lost 3 bases and J lost 4 bases.

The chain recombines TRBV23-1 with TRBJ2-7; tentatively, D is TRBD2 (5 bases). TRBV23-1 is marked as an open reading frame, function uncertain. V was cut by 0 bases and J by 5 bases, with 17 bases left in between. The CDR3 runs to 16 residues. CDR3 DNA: TGCGCCAGCAGTCAATCGGTTCGGGGTTTCGTCCACGAGCAGTACTTC. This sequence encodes CASSQSVRGFVHEQYF.

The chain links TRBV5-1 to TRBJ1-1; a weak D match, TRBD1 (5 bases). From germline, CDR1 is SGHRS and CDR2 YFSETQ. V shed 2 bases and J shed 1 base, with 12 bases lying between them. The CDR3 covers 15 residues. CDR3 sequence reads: CASSFRQGGNTEAFF. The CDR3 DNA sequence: TGCGCCAGCAGCTTCAGGCAGGGAGGGAACACTGAAGCTTTCTTT.

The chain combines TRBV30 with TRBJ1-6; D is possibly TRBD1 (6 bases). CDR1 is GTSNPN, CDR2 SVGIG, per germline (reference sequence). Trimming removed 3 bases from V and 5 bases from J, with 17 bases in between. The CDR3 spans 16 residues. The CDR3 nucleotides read TGTGCCTGGAGACCCTGGGGGCAGCTAAATAATTCACCCCTCCACTTT. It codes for CAWRPWGQLNNSPLHF.

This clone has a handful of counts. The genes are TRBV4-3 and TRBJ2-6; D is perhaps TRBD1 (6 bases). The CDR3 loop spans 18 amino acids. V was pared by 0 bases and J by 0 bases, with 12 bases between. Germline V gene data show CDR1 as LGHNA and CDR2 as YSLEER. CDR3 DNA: TGCGCCAGCAGCCAAGACTACAGGGTGCCCTCTGGGGCCAACGTCCTGACTTTC. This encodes CASSQDYRVPSGANVLTF.

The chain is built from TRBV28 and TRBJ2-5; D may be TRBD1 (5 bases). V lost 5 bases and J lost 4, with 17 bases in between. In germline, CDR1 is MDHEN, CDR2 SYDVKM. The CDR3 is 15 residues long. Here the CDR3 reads CASSGRKRQGETQYF. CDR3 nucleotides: TGTGCCAGCAGTGGGCGGAAGCGCCAGGGAGAGACCCAGTACTTC.

CDR3 protein: CASSLVGQANEKLFF. For the CDR3, the DNA is TGTGCCAGCAGCTTAGTTGGCCAGGCTAATGAAAAACTGTTTTTT. V usage is TRBV11-2 and J usage is TRBJ1-4; D gene uncertain. CDR1 is SGHAT and CDR2 is FQNNGV in the germline V gene. Trimming stripped 1 base from V and 3 bases from J, with 9 bases between. CDR3 length equals 15 residues. The whole variable domain, filled in from reference TRBV11-2 and TRBJ1-4, reads EAGVAQSPRYKIIEKRQSVAFWCNPISGHATLYWYQQILGQGPKLLIQFQNNGVVDDSQLPKDRFSAERLKGVDSTLKIQPAKLEDSAVYLCASSLVGQANEKLFFGSGTQLSVL.

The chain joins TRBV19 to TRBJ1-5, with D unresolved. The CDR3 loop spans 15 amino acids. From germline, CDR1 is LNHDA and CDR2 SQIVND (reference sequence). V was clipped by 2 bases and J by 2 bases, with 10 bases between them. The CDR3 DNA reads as TGTGCCAGTAGTATAAGCGTAGAAGGCAATCAGCCCCAGCATTTT. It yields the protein CASSISVEGNQPQHF.

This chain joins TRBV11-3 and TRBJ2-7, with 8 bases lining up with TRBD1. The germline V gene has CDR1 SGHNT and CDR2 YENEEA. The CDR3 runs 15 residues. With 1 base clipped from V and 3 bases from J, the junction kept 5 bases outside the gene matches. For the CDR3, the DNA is TGTGCCAGCAGCTTAGTTGGGACAGGTGGCTACGAGCAGTACTTC. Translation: CASSLVGTGGYEQYF.

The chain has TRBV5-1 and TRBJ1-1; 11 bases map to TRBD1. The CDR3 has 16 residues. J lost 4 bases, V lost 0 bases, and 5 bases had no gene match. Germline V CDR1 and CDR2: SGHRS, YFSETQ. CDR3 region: CASSLERDRGSTEAFF. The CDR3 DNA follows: TGCGCCAGCAGCTTGGAACGGGACAGGGGGAGCACTGAAGCTTTCTTT.

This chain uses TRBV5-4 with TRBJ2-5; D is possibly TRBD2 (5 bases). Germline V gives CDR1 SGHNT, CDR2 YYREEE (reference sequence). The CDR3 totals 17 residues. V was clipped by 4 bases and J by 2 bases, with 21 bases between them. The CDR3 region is CASSLGSRLSIQETQYF. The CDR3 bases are TGTGCCAGCAGCCTAGGGAGCCGGCTATCGATTCAAGAGACCCAGTACTTC.

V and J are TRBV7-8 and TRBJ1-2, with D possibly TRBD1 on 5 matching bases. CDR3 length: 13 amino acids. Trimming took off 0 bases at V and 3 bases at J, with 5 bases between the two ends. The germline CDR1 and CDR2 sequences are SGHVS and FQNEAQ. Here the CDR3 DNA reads TGTGCCAGCAGCTTAGCAGGGGACTATGGCTACACCTTC. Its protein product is CASSLAGDYGYTF.

The CDR3 DNA reads TGTGCCAGCTCACCAGCTAGCGGGGGCTCCTACAATGAGCAGTTCTTC. Translating gives CASSPASGGSYNEQFF. This chain links TRBV18 with TRBJ2-1; 10 nucleotides line up with TRBD2. V lost 2 bases to trimming and J lost 0 bases; unmatched junction nucleotides: 1. CDR3 length: 16 amino acids. Germline loops: CDR1 KGHSH, CDR2 LQKENI. The entire variable domain, with the rest obtained from reference TRBV18 and TRBJ2-1, is as follows: NAGVMQNPRHLVRRRGQEARLRCSPMKGHSHVYWYRQLPEEGLKFMVYLQKENIIDESGMPKERFSAEFPKEGPSILRIQQVVRGDSAAYFCASSPASGGSYNEQFFGPGTRLTVL.

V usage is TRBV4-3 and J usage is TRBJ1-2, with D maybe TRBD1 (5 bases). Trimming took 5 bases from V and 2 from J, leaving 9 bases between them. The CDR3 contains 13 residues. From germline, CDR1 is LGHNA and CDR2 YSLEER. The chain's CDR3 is CASSATANYGYTF. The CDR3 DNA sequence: TGCGCCAGCAGCGCGACAGCCAACTATGGCTACACCTTC.

The CDR3, as DNA: TGCGCCAGCAGGTTAGCGGGCGACCAAGAGACCCAGTACTTC. This translates into CASRLAGDQETQYF. The rearrangement uses TRBV5-1 and TRBJ2-5, with TRBD2 matching over 7 bases. Germline lookup yields CDR1 SGHRS and CDR2 YFSETQ. Trimming at V came to 5 bases and at J to 0 bases, leaving 4 bases not matched to a gene. The CDR3 consists of 14 residues.

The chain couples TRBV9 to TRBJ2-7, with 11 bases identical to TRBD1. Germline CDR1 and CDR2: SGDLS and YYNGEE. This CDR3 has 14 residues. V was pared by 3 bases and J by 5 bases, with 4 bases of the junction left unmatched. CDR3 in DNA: TGTGCCAGCAGCGGGACAGGGGGCTTGAACGAGCAGTACTTC. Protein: CASSGTGGLNEQYF. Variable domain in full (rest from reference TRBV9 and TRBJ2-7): DSGVTQTPKHLITATGQRVTLRCSPRSGDLSVYWYQQSLDQGLQFLIQYYNGEERAKGNILERFSAQQFPDLHSELNLSSLELGDSALYFCASSGTGGLNEQYFGPGTRLTVT.

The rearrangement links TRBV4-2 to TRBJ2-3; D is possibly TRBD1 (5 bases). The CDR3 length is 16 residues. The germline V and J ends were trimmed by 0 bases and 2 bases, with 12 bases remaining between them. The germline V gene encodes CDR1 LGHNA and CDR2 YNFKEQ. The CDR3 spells CASSQEFYRITDTQYF. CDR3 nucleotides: TGTGCCAGCAGCCAAGAATTTTACAGGATCACAGATACGCAGTATTTT.

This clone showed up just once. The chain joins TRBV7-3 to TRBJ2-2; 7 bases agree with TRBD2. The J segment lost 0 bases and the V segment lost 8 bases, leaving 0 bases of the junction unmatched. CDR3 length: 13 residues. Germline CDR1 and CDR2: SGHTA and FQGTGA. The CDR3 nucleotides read TGTGCCAGCGGGGGGGCGAACACCGGGGAGCTGTTTTTT. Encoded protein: CASGGANTGELFF.

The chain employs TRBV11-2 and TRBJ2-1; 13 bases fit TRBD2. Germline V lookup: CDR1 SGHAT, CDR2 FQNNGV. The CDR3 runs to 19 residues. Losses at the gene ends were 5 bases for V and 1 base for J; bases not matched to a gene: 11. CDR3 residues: CASSHDGLAGVLSYNEQFF. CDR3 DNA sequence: TGTGCCAGCAGCCACGACGGACTAGCGGGGGTCTTATCCTACAATGAGCAGTTCTTC.

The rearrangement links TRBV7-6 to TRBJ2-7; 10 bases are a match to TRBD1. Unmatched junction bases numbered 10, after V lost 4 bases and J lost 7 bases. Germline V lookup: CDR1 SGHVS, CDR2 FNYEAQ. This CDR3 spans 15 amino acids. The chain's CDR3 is CASSSGQGVRYEQYF. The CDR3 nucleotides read TGTGCCAGCAGCTCCGGACAGGGGGTCCGTTATGAGCAGTACTTC.

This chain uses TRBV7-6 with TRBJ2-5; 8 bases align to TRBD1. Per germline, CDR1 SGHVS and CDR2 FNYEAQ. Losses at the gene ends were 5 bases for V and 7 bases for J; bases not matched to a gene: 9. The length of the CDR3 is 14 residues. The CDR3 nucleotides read TGTGCCAGCAGCCCCCGGACAGGGCACGGGACCCAGTACTTC. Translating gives CASSPRTGHGTQYF.

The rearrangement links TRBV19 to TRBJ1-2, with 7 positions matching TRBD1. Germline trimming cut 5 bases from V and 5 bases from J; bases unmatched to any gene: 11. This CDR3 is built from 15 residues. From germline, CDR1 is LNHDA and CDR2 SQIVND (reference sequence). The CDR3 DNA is TGTGCCAGTAGTCACCTTAAGACAGGGTCGTATGGCTACACCTTC. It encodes CASSHLKTGSYGYTF.

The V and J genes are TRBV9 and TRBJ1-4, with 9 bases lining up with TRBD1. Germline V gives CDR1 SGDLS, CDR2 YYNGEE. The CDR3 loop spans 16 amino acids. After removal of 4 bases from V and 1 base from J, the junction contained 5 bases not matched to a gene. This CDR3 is CASSPGTGRTNEKLFF. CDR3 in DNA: TGTGCCAGCAGCCCCGGGACAGGGAGAACTAATGAAAAACTGTTTTTT.

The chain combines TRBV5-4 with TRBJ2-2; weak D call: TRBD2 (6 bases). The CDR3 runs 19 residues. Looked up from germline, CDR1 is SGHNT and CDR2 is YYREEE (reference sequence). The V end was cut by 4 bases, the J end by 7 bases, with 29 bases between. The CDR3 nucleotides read TGTGCCAGCAGCACCCGCCCCCCTACCGGGACTTCCCCAAGCGGGGAGCTGTTTTTT. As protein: CASSTRPPTGTSPSGELFF.

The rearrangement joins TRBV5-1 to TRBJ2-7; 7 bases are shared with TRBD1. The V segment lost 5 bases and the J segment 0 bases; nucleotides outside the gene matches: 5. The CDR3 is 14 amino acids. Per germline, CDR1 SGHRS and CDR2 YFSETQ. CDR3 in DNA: TGCGCCAGCAGACGGGACAGCACCTCCTACGAGCAGTACTTC. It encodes CASRRDSTSYEQYF.